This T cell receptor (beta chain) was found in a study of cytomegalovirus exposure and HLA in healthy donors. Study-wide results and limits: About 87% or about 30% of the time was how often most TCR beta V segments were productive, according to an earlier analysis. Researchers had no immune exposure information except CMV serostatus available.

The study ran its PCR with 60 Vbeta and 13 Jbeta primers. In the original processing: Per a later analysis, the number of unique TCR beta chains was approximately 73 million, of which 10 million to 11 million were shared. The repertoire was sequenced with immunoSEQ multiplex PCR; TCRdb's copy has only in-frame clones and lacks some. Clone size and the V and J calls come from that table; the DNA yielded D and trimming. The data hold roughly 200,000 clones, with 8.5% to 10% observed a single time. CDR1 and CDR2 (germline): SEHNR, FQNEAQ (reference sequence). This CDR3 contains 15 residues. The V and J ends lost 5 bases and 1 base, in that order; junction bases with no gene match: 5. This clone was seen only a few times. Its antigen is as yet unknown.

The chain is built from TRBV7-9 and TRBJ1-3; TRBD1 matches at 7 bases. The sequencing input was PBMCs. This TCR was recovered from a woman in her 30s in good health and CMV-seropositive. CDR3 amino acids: CASSPRRGSGNTIYF. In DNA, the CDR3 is TGTGCCAGCAGCCCTCGCAGGGGGTCTGGAAACACCATATATTTT.